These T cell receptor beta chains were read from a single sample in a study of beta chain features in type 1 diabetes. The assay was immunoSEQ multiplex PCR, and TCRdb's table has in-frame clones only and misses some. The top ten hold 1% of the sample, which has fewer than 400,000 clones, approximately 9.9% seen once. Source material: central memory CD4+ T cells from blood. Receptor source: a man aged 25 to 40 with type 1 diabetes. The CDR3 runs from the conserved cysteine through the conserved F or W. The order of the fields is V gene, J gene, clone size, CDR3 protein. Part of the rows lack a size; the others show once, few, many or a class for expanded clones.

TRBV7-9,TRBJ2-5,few,CASSLRLATETQYF
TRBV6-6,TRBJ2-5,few,CASSSQTSGGTETQYF
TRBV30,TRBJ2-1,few,CAWSVQGYEQFF
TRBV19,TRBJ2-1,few,CASSPLPGSSYNEQFF
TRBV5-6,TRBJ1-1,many,CASSGTGGTEAFF
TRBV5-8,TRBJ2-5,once,CASSPRTGQETQYF
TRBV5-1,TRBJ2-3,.,CASSLEGSADTQYF
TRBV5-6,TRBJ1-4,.,CASSPAGSAGEKLFF
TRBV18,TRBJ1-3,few,CASSPQGSSPHTIYF
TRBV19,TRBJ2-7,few,CASSIAVGYEQYF
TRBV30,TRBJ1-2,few,CAWSAGGRYGYTF
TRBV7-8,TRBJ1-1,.,CASSRDSNTEAFF
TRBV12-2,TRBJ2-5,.,CASRLGTSQETQYF
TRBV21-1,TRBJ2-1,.,CASSKGKGRSEQFF
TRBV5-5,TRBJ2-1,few,CASRRGNEQFF
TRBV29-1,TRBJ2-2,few,CSTTETGELVF
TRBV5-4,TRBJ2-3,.,CASSWEGGTGSTDTQYF
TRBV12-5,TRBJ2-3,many,CASGLLDTQYF
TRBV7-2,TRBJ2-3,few,CASSSGLAGGLDTQYF
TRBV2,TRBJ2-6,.,CASSPLDRSYSGANVLTF
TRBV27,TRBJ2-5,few,CASSSLAAQETQYF
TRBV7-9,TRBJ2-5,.,CASSRPLAGGGETQYF
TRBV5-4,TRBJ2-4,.,CASSLDRNIQYF
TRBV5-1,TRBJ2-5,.,CASSLVAGAETQYF
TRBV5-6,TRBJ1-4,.,CASSLNLGTGNEKLFF